The 11 T cell receptor beta chains listed next were all sequenced from one sample in a study of OX40 agonist ivuxolimab in advanced cancers. Profiling relied on immunoSEQ multiplex PCR, and the TCRdb table lists in-frame clones only, not all of them. Among about 62,000 clones listed, more than 65% were seen once. The sample was CD4+ or CD8+ T cells sorted from blood, taken in a trial of the OX40 agonist ivuxolimab. The receptor set was obtained from an adult with an advanced solid tumor such as melanoma, head and neck, liver or kidney cancer.

The chain couples TRBV19 to TRBJ1-2; 7 bases map to TRBD1. This CDR3 comprises 18 residues. Losses at the gene ends were 4 bases for V and 2 bases for J; bases not matched to a gene: 16. The germline V gene has CDR1 LNHDA and CDR2 SQIVND (reference sequence). CDR3: CASSTLDREGRANYGYTF. The CDR3 nucleotides are TGTGCCAGTAGTACCCTCGACAGGGAAGGGAGGGCCAACTATGGCTACACCTTC.

The CDR3 spells CASSFYGGATTDTQYF. In DNA form, the CDR3 reads TGTGCCAGCAGTTTCTATGGCGGGGCAACCACAGATACGCAGTATTTT. The rearrangement joins TRBV28 to TRBJ2-3; perhaps TRBD2 as D (6 bases). V gave up 3 bases and J gave up 2 bases, with 15 bases separating them. Germline lookup yields CDR1 MDHEN and CDR2 SYDVKM. The CDR3 runs 16 residues.

This clone was recorded once. The chain couples TRBV7-2 to TRBJ2-7; TRBD2 aligns across 11 bases. The CDR3 spans 15 residues. CDR1 is SGHTA, CDR2 FQGNSA, per germline. The V and J ends lost 5 bases and 5 bases, in that order; junction bases with no gene match: 8. The CDR3 reads CASSLTSGSFHEQYF. DNA of the CDR3: TGTGCCAGCAGCCTTACTAGCGGGAGTTTCCACGAGCAGTACTTC.

The V and J genes are TRBV19 and TRBJ2-7; D might be TRBD1 or TRBD2, each matching 5 bases. Trimming pared 3 bases from V and 2 bases from J, leaving 11 bases between. CDR1 and CDR2 from the germline V gene are LNHDA and SQIVND (reference sequence). The CDR3 loop spans 14 amino acids. The CDR3 region is CASSIGDGPYEQYF. For the CDR3, the DNA is TGTGCCAGTAGTATTGGGGACGGTCCCTACGAGCAGTACTTC. The entire variable domain, with the rest obtained from reference TRBV19 and TRBJ2-7, is as follows: DGGITQSPKYLFRKEGQNVTLSCEQNLNHDAMYWYRQDPGQGLRLIYYSQIVNDFQKGDIAEGYSVSREKKESFPLTVTSAQKNPTAFYLCASSIGDGPYEQYFGPGTRLTVT.

This sequence joins TRBV19 and TRBJ2-1; D not certain. V shed 11 bases and J shed 0 bases, with 14 bases lying between them. The CDR3 sequence is 14 residues long. The V gene's germline CDR1 is LNHDA and CDR2 SQIVND (reference sequence). The CDR3 region has the DNA TGTGCCTCCGGTTCGGCCAGCTCCTACAATGAGCAGTTCTTC. Translation gives CASGSASSYNEQFF.

The chain combines TRBV7-2 with TRBJ1-4; 9 bases line up with TRBD1. The length of the CDR3 is 16 residues. The J segment lost 8 bases and the V segment lost 5 bases, leaving 12 bases of the junction unmatched. CDR1 and CDR2 from the germline V gene are SGHTA and FQGNSA. CDR3 DNA: TGTGCCAGCAGCAGACCACTGGGACAGGGTAGGGAAAAACTGTTTTTT. Protein: CASSRPLGQGREKLFF.

The rearrangement links TRBV19 to TRBJ2-5; 9 nucleotides line up with TRBD1. Germline V gene lookup returns CDR1 LNHDA and CDR2 SQIVND (reference sequence). CDR3 length: 15 residues. V shed 3 bases and J 3 bases; nucleotides not matched to a gene: 5. CDR3 sequence reads: CASSIRTGAKETQYF. The CDR3 coding sequence is TGTGCCAGTAGTATCCGGACAGGGGCTAAAGAGACCCAGTACTTC.

The chain carries TRBV29-1 and TRBJ1-3; TRBD1 matches 7 bases. Per the germline V gene, CDR1 is SQVTM and CDR2 is ANQGSEA. This CDR3 has 14 residues. Losses at the gene ends were 5 bases for V and 0 bases for J; bases not matched to a gene: 4. The CDR3 reads CSVTGTVSGNTIYF. The CDR3 DNA reads as TGCAGCGTTACCGGGACAGTCTCTGGAAACACCATATATTTT.

This clone was detected only a few times. The V and J genes are TRBV5-1 and TRBJ1-3; a possible D gene is TRBD1 (6 bases). Germline lookup yields CDR1 SGHRS and CDR2 YFSETQ. CDR3 length: 14 residues. The ends were cut back, 4 bases at V and 4 bases at J, with 12 bases in the middle. CDR3 coding DNA: TGCGCCAGCAGCATCGGACAGAGCGGAAACACCATATATTTT. Its translation: CASSIGQSGNTIYF.

The sample holds a few counts of this clone. The chain carries TRBV7-6 and TRBJ2-3; unclear D gene. The CDR3 totals 12 residues. Trimming stripped 4 bases from V and 6 bases from J, with 8 bases between. Germline V gene sequence: CDR1 SGHVS, CDR2 FNYEAQ. The CDR3 nucleotides are TGTGCCAGCAGCTATGGACGCGATACGCAGTATTTT. Its translation: CASSYGRDTQYF. The variable domain in full, with the rest retrieved from reference TRBV7-6 and TRBJ2-3, is GAGVSQSPRYKVTKRGQDVALRCDPISGHVSLYWYRQALGQGPEFLTYFNYEAQQDKSGLPNDRFSAERPEGSISTLTIQRTEQRDSAMYRCASSYGRDTQYFGPGTRLTVL.

V gene TRBV29-1 combines with J gene TRBJ2-2, with 10 nucleotides matching TRBD1. Germline CDR1 reads SQVTM; CDR2 reads ANQGSEA. Unmatched junction bases numbered 6, after V lost 4 bases and J lost 7 bases. This CDR3 has 14 residues. The CDR3: CSVVPTGGHGELFF. CDR3 bases: TGCAGCGTTGTACCGACAGGGGGCCACGGGGAGCTGTTTTTT.